This entry describes one T cell receptor (beta chain). Its antigen remains unknown. All the people who gave samples were healthy bone marrow donors. This entry comes from a study of cytomegalovirus exposure and HLA in healthy donors. General study results and limits: The study recorded about 160 TCR beta chains that were cytomegalovirus-associated. In an earlier analysis, about 87% or about 30%: the productive usage of most TCR beta V segments.

The PCR employed 60 Vbeta primers together with 13 Jbeta primers. Produced via immunoSEQ multiplex PCR; TCRdb's table is partial and in-frame only. The data contain over 85,000 clones, about 80% of them singletons. The sequenced sample consisted of PBMCs. The receptor was isolated from a female donor in good health and CMV-seropositive.

The CDR3 is CASSPTNTGELFF. CDR3 DNA: TGTGCCAGCAGTCCCACGAACACCGGGGAGCTGTTTTTT. The chain joins TRBV27 to TRBJ2-2; unclear D gene. Germline assignment: CDR1 MNHEY and CDR2 SMNVEV (reference sequence). The CDR3 runs to 13 residues. V lost 5 bases, J lost 0 bases, and 4 bases lay in between.